This T cell receptor beta chain stems from a study of OX40 agonist ivuxolimab in advanced cancers. Any history of autoimmune disease or systemic immunosuppression disqualified patients. Study-wide results and caveats: CD8+ T cells were the subset that, on average, had more expanded clones than CD4+.

Method: immunoSEQ multiplex PCR; TCRdb's copy keeps in-frame clones and lacks some. The sample holds roughly 76,000 clones, roughly nine tenths seen once. Details on this clone: Its antigen is unknown.

The starting material was CD4+ or CD8+ T cells sorted from blood, obtained in a trial of the OX40 agonist ivuxolimab. This sequence was found in an adult with an advanced solid tumor such as melanoma, head and neck, liver or kidney cancer.

As DNA, the CDR3 is TGTGCCAGCAGCTTGTGGGGCAGCACAGATACGCAGTATTTT. It is translated as CASSLWGSTDTQYF. The V gene is TRBV5-6, the J gene TRBJ2-3, with D maybe TRBD1 (5 bases). The ends were cut back, 1 base at V and 0 bases at J, with 6 bases in the middle. Germline CDR1 reads SGHDT; CDR2 reads YYEEEE. The CDR3 is made up of 14 amino acids. The entire variable domain, with the rest obtained from reference TRBV5-6 and TRBJ2-3, is as follows: DAGVTQSPTHLIKTRGQQVTLRCSPKSGHDTVSWYQQALGQGPQFIFQYYEEEERQRGNFPDRFSGHQFPNYSSELNVNALLLGDSALYLCASSLWGSTDTQYFGPGTRLTVL.